The 8 T cell receptor beta chains in this list originate from one sample, sequenced in a study of blood T cells in healthy people across ages. It was with a sample-barcoded 5' primer and a J-beta primer mix that a second PCR of roughly 7 to 12 cycles was run. In TCRdb, the 5' RACE reads were re-called with MiXCR into one record per CDR3 protein. This table holds more than 650,000 distinct CDR3 sequences, 20% to 25% found once. The sequenced material came from blood. These receptor sequences come from a man in his 70s in good health.

The chain uses TRBV12-3 or TRBV12-4 and TRBJ1-2, with D tentatively TRBD1 (6 bases). Between the trimmed V and J ends, which lost 5 bases and 8 bases, there was a span of 15 bases. CDR3 length: 13 residues. CDR3 nucleotide sequence: TGTGCCAGCAGTCCCCATGAGACAGGAGGCTACACCTTC. It is translated as CASSPHETGGYTF.

The rearrangement joins TRBV19 to TRBJ1-6; 11 bases line up with TRBD1. V lost 3 bases to trimming and J lost 9 bases; unmatched junction nucleotides: 7. This CDR3 comprises 16 residues. Germline V gene data show CDR1 as LNHDA and CDR2 as SQIVND (reference sequence). CDR3 DNA: TGTGCCAGTAGTATTGGCGGGGACAGGGGGGTTTCACCCCTCCACTTT. Encoded protein: CASSIGGDRGVSPLHF.

This clonotype was counted only a few times. The rearrangement uses TRBV7-6 and TRBJ2-5; D possibly corresponds to TRBD2 (6 bases). V gave up 2 bases and J gave up 2 bases, with 15 bases separating them. This CDR3 contains 16 residues. Per germline, CDR1 SGHVS and CDR2 FNYEAQ. The CDR3 region has the DNA TGTGCCAGCAGCTTATTGCGGGCGGGGCAACAAGAGACCCAGTACTTC. Translation: CASSLLRAGQQETQYF.

This clonotype has only a few counts. One end of the junction is discordant with germline, which a read error may explain. The rearrangement uses TRBV7-2 and TRBJ2-4, with 8 nucleotides matching TRBD2. The germline gives CDR1 SGHTA, CDR2 FQGNSA. This CDR3 region has 17 residues. The CDR3 protein is CASSLPGLASSKDIQYF. Written as DNA, the CDR3 is TGTGCCAGCAGCTTACCAGGACTAGCCTCGTCCAAAGACATTCAGTACTTC.

This sequence joins TRBV28 and TRBJ1-2; no clear D gene. Per germline, CDR1 MDHEN and CDR2 SYDVKM. The CDR3 contains 13 residues. Trimming stripped 3 bases from V and 5 bases from J, with 10 bases between. This CDR3 is CASSFSATYGYTF. The CDR3 DNA reads as TGTGCCAGCAGTTTCTCGGCAACATATGGCTACACCTTC.

This rearrangement joins TRBV20-1 to TRBJ2-3; 8 positions agree with TRBD1. With 6 bases clipped from V and 4 bases from J, the junction kept 6 bases outside the gene matches. The CDR3 runs to 13 residues. CDR1 and CDR2 from the germline V gene are DFQATT and SNEGSKA (reference sequence). The CDR3 loop is CSAQGASSDTQYF. DNA for the CDR3: TGCAGTGCGCAGGGGGCTTCCTCAGATACGCAGTATTTT.

The CDR3 sequence is CASSLVGAAEAFF. Written as DNA, the CDR3 is TGTGCCAGCAGCTTAGTGGGGGCGGCTGAAGCTTTCTTT. The chain uses TRBV7-9 and TRBJ1-1, with D tentatively TRBD1 (6 bases). Germline loops: CDR1 SEHNR, CDR2 FQNEAQ (reference sequence). The ends were cut back, 1 base at V and 6 bases at J, with 9 bases in the middle. CDR3 length equals 13 residues. Based on the CDR3 plus reference TRBV7-9 and TRBJ1-1, the full variable domain is DTGVSQNPRHKITKRGQNVTFRCDPISEHNRLYWYRQTLGQGPEFLTYFQNEAQLEKSRLLSDRFSAERPKGSFSTLEIQRTEQGDSAMYLCASSLVGAAEAFFGQGTRLTVV.

The V and J genes are TRBV7-2 and TRBJ2-1, with 8 nucleotides matching TRBD2. The V and J ends lost 3 bases and 7 bases, in that order; junction bases with no gene match: 8. Per the germline V gene, CDR1 is SGHTA and CDR2 is FQGNSA. This CDR3 spans 15 amino acids. This CDR3 is CASSFGTRIGNEQFF. In DNA, the CDR3 is TGTGCCAGCAGCTTTGGGACTAGGATTGGTAATGAGCAGTTCTTC.